The 12 T cell receptor beta chains presented below share a single source sample, sequenced in a study of cytomegalovirus exposure and HLA in healthy donors. The PCR employed 60 Vbeta primers together with 13 Jbeta primers. Some clones are missing from TCRdb's copy, which holds only in-frame ones; the method was immunoSEQ multiplex PCR. Here the sample spans roughly 100,000 clones, around three quarters being singletons. The sample taken for sequencing was PBMCs. All receptors come from a man in his fifties or sixties in good health and CMV-seropositive.

V usage is TRBV5-4 and J usage is TRBJ2-1; 10 nucleotides match TRBD2. The germline V gene has CDR1 SGHNT and CDR2 YYREEE (reference sequence). The CDR3 is made up of 15 amino acids. V was clipped by 3 bases and J by 5 bases; unmatched bases: 5. The CDR3 bases are TGTGCCAGCAGCTCAGCGGGAGGGCCTCACAATGAGCAGTTCTTC. Amino acids: CASSSAGGPHNEQFF.

The chain joins TRBV11-2 to TRBJ2-7, with D tentatively TRBD2 (5 bases). The CDR3 runs 15 residues. With 5 bases removed from V and 3 bases from J, the gap between germline ends came to 17 bases. Germline V lookup: CDR1 SGHAT, CDR2 FQNNGV. The CDR3: CASSLNAGKNYEQYF. The CDR3 region has the DNA TGTGCCAGCAGCCTCAACGCCGGGAAAAACTACGAGCAGTACTTC.

This clone was found once. This sequence joins TRBV30 and TRBJ1-4, with D tentatively TRBD1 (5 bases). This CDR3 region has 14 residues. Germline CDR1 and CDR2: GTSNPN and SVGIG (reference sequence). V was trimmed by 3 bases and J by 0 bases, leaving 8 bases between them. In DNA, the CDR3 is TGTGCCTGGAGCGGGGGAGCAACTAATGAAAAACTGTTTTTT. It specifies CAWSGGATNEKLFF.

The genes are TRBV28 and TRBJ2-7; perhaps TRBD2 as D (6 bases). The CDR3 loop spans 15 amino acids. Trimming left V 1 base short and J 4 bases short, with 14 bases between. The germline V gene encodes CDR1 MDHEN and CDR2 SYDVKM. The CDR3 bases are TGTGCCAGCAGTTTATACAATAGCGGAGCTTACGAGCAGTACTTC. This encodes CASSLYNSGAYEQYF.

This clone has just a few counts. The chain is built from TRBV14 and TRBJ2-7; D gene uncertain. The germline V and J ends were trimmed by 0 bases and 0 bases, with 6 bases remaining between them. This CDR3 is 14 amino acids long. Germline CDR1 SGHDN, CDR2 FVKESK. The CDR3 coding sequence is TGTGCCAGCAGCCAAGATTTTAGCTCCTACGAGCAGTACTTC. Translating it yields CASSQDFSSYEQYF.

The V gene is TRBV14, the J gene TRBJ1-2; 9 bases map to TRBD1. The CDR3 covers 13 residues. The J segment lost 8 bases and the V segment lost 5 bases, leaving 6 bases of the junction unmatched. Germline V gives CDR1 SGHDN, CDR2 FVKESK. CDR3 loop: CASSWTGALGYTF. The CDR3 DNA reads as TGTGCCAGCAGCTGGACAGGGGCCCTCGGCTACACCTTC.

This chain uses TRBV19 with TRBJ2-7; TRBD1 might be the D (5 bases). Germline-derived CDR1 and CDR2 are LNHDA and SQIVND (reference sequence). CDR3 size: 13 residues. V was clipped by 5 bases and J by 1 base, with 9 bases between them. DNA of the CDR3: TGTGCCAGTAGTGTTCGACAGTCCTACGAGCAGTACTTC. It yields the protein CASSVRQSYEQYF.

This chain connects TRBV5-3 to TRBJ2-1; 15 nucleotides agree with TRBD2. TRBV5-3 is marked as an open reading frame, function uncertain. CDR3 length: 17 amino acids. With 2 bases clipped from V and 7 bases from J, the junction kept 7 bases outside the gene matches. In nucleotides, the CDR3 is TGTGCCAGAAGCTTAGGACTAGCGGGAGGGCCGGGGAATGAGCAGTTCTTC. This sequence encodes CARSLGLAGGPGNEQFF.

The chain recombines TRBV4-2 with TRBJ2-1; 9 bases are a match to TRBD2. CDR3 length: 17 amino acids. Trimming cost V 0 bases and J 2 bases; bases outside gene matches: 5. In germline, CDR1 is LGHNA, CDR2 YNFKEQ. The CDR3 loop is CASSQDGSGSPYNEQFF. The CDR3 DNA is TGTGCCAGCAGCCAAGATGGTAGCGGGAGTCCCTACAATGAGCAGTTCTTC.

This chain uses TRBV4-2 with TRBJ2-1, with D unclear. Trimming took off 4 bases at V and 6 bases at J, with 10 bases between the two ends. Germline values: CDR1 LGHNA, CDR2 YNFKEQ. The CDR3 covers 13 residues. CDR3 loop: CASSPSHTNEQFF. In nucleotides, the CDR3 is TGTGCCAGCAGCCCCTCCCACACCAATGAGCAGTTCTTC.

The CDR3 nucleotides are TGTGCCACCAGCCGACAACTAGATTACAATGAGCAGTTCTTC. Its translation: CATSRQLDYNEQFF. V and J are TRBV15 and TRBJ2-1; perhaps TRBD2 as D (5 bases). Germline V CDR1 and CDR2: LNHNV, YYDKDF (reference sequence). CDR3 size: 14 residues. Deletions cut 5 bases from V and 4 bases from J, with 12 bases between. Using reference TRBV15 and TRBJ2-1 for the parts outside the CDR3, the full variable domain is DAMVIQNPRYQVTQFGKPVTLSCSQTLNHNVMYWYQQKSSQAPKLLFHYYDKDFNNEADTPDNFQSRRPNTSFCFLDIRSPGLGDTAMYLCATSRQLDYNEQFFGPGTRLTVL.

The gene calls are TRBV5-1 and TRBJ2-2; 9 bases are a match to TRBD1. CDR3 length: 17 amino acids. V gave up 4 bases and J gave up 2 bases; unmatched junction bases: 9. Germline V gene sequence: CDR1 SGHRS, CDR2 YFSETQ. As DNA, the CDR3 is TGCGCCAGCAGCCCCTCGACAGGGGGGCTAAACACCGGGGAGCTGTTTTTT. Its protein is CASSPSTGGLNTGELFF.